The rows below give T cell receptor beta chains drawn from one sample of a study of a mutant IDH1 vaccine in newly diagnosed glioma. Generated by immunoSEQ multiplex PCR, the TCRdb table keeps only in-frame clones and is missing some. The sample consists of roughly 120,000 clones, around 77% of them appearing once. Their target antigens are unknown. Sequencing used PBMCs, obtained from a glioma patient whose treatment included an IDH1 peptide vaccine. Receptors originate from a man aged 40-49 years with glioma. Both conserved end residues are trimmed from each CDR3. Only some rows state a clone size, as once, few, many or a class for expanded clones.

J gene,V gene,clone size,CDR3 protein
TRBJ2-5,TRBV13,NA,ASSLGGASLQETQY
TRBJ2-5,TRBV7-2,once,ASSLQSWGRKTQY
TRBJ2-7,TRBV6-5,NA,ASSYGTGPYEQY
TRBJ1-1,TRBV5-1,once,ASSLYSGPEAF
TRBJ2-7,TRBV5-4,once,ASSLAGTGDEQY
TRBJ1-6,TRBV7-6,NA,ASSRTSADNSPLH
TRBJ1-6,TRBV14,NA,ASRTGIDSPLH
TRBJ1-1,TRBV6-1,few,ASSPGTGGTEAF
TRBJ1-2,TRBV30,NA,AWKGRGYT
TRBJ1-2,TRBV9,NA,ASSVGQSDGYT
TRBJ2-7,TRBV7-8,NA,ASSLVAGPMVLQY
TRBJ1-1,TRBV7-9,NA,ASSPNWDTEAF
TRBJ2-7,TRBV6-1,NA,ASSATSGVSYEQY
TRBJ2-7,TRBV10-2,NA,ASSEPPPLSRQY
TRBJ2-5,TRBV14,NA,ASRFPRLAVKKRETQY
TRBJ2-2,TRBV5-1,NA,ASSLRTSGTGELF
TRBJ1-2,TRBV6-1,few,ASSEVRVFGYT
TRBJ1-2,TRBV27,NA,ASSLLSAGPNYGYT
TRBJ2-7,TRBV27,NA,ASSRNPGPSVPYEQY
TRBJ1-1,TRBV4-3,NA,ASSRRSGITNTEAF
TRBJ2-3,TRBV21-1,once,ASRGRGRKRDTQY
TRBJ1-2,TRBV10-3,once,AISDTGGHGYT
TRBJ2-5,TRBV18,NA,ASSPNEGETQY
TRBJ2-7,TRBV15,NA,ATSPRQGEAEQY